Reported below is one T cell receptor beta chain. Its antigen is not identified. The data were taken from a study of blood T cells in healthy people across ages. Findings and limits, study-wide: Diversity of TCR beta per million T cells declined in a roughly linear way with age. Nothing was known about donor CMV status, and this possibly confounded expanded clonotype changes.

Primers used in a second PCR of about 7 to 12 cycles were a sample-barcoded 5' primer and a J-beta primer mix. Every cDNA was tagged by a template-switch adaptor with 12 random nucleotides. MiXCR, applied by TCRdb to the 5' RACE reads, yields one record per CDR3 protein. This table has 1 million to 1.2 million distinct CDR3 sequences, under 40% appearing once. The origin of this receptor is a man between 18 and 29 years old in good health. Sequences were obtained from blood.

The CDR3 here is CSASRRVGSPLHF. The CDR3 nucleotides are TGCAGTGCTAGTCGCAGGGTCGGGTCACCCCTCCACTTT. The chain employs TRBV20-1 and TRBJ1-6; possibly TRBD1 for D (5 bases). The CDR3 contains 13 residues. V gave up 3 bases and J gave up 10 bases, with 13 bases separating them. Germline CDR1 reads DFQATT; CDR2 reads SNEGSKA (reference sequence).